The 32 T cell receptor beta chains below come from one sample, sequenced in a study of T cell responses to AZD1222 COVID-19 vaccine. Sequenced by immunoSEQ multiplex PCR; TCRdb stores in-frame clones only, minus some. The sample consists of 100,000 to 120,000 clones, roughly nine tenths of them appearing once. The source material was peripheral blood, sampled 28 days after the second AZD1222 dose. All receptors come from an adult who received the AZD1222 COVID-19 vaccine.

This clone has a single count. The chain joins TRBV5-1 to TRBJ2-3, with unresolved D. V shed 5 bases and J shed 6 bases, with 16 bases lying between them. Looked up from germline, CDR1 is SGHRS and CDR2 is YFSETQ. CDR3 length equals 14 residues. The CDR3 here is CASRMISQVDTQYF. In nucleotides, the CDR3 is TGCGCCAGCAGAATGATCTCTCAGGTTGATACGCAGTATTTT.

The chain has TRBV27 and TRBJ1-6; TRBD1 is a possible D gene (6 bases). Between the trimmed V and J ends, which lost 3 bases and 0 bases, there was a span of 15 bases. CDR1 is MNHEY and CDR2 is SMNVEV in the germline V gene (reference sequence). The CDR3 runs 18 residues. CDR3 nucleotides: TGTGCCAGCAGTTTCCCAGACAGGATCAGCTCCTATAATTCACCCCTCCACTTT. It translates to CASSFPDRISSYNSPLHF.

The CDR3 DNA follows: TGTGCCAGTAGTTTCGGGACAGGGACCTACGAGCAGTACTTC. This codes for CASSFGTGTYEQYF. V usage is TRBV19 and J usage is TRBJ2-7, with 9 bases matching TRBD1. Germline V gene sequence: CDR1 LNHDA, CDR2 SQIVND (reference sequence). The CDR3 consists of 14 residues. V lost 5 bases to trimming and J lost 2 bases; unmatched junction nucleotides: 4.

V is TRBV5-4 and J is TRBJ2-5, with D perhaps matching TRBD1 (5 bases). The length of the CDR3 is 13 residues. Germline V gene sequence: CDR1 SGHNT, CDR2 YYREEE (reference sequence). V was shortened by 4 bases and J by 5 bases, with 12 bases between the two germline ends. The chain's CDR3 is CASSVQGGETQYF. CDR3 DNA: TGTGCCAGCAGCGTTCAGGGTGGGGAGACCCAGTACTTC.

The J gene is TRBJ1-2, the V gene TRBV19; 8 nucleotides agree with TRBD1. With 4 bases clipped from V and 2 bases from J, the junction kept 0 bases outside the gene matches. The CDR3 loop spans 13 amino acids. The germline gives CDR1 LNHDA, CDR2 SQIVND (reference sequence). CDR3: CASSRQGNYGYTF. In DNA, the CDR3 is TGTGCCAGTAGTAGACAGGGGAACTATGGCTACACCTTC.

The rearrangement uses TRBV18 and TRBJ2-3; D is possibly TRBD2 (6 bases). In germline, CDR1 is KGHSH, CDR2 LQKENI. This CDR3 region has 15 residues. Trimming removed 1 base at V and 1 base at J, with 9 bases between. The CDR3 sequence: CASSPLAARTDTQYF. The CDR3 DNA follows: TGTGCCAGCTCACCACTAGCGGCCCGCACAGATACGCAGTATTTT.

The sample holds a few counts of this clone. The CDR3 sequence is CASSFRQGDTEAFF. CDR3 DNA sequence: TGTGCCAGCAGCTTCCGGCAGGGAGACACTGAAGCTTTCTTT. The V call is TRBV7-9, the J call TRBJ1-1; D might be TRBD1 (5 bases). V was clipped by 3 bases and J by 3 bases, with 11 bases between them. CDR3 length: 14 amino acids. Looked up from germline, CDR1 is SEHNR and CDR2 is FQNEAQ (reference sequence). The full variable domain, with the rest looked up from reference TRBV7-9 and TRBJ1-1, is DTGVSQNPRHKITKRGQNVTFRCDPISEHNRLYWYRQTLGQGPEFLTYFQNEAQLEKSRLLSDRFSAERPKGSFSTLEIQRTEQGDSAMYLCASSFRQGDTEAFFGQGTRLTVV.

The chain recombines TRBV18 with TRBJ1-5; D gene ambiguous. Trimming cost V 3 bases and J 4 bases, with 7 bases left between them. Germline CDR1 KGHSH, CDR2 LQKENI. The CDR3 contains 13 residues. CDR3 nucleotides: TGTGCCAGCTCACCCAATAAGAATCAGCCCCAGCATTTT. Its protein is CASSPNKNQPQHF.

V usage is TRBV5-1 and J usage is TRBJ1-3; D is uncertain. Trimming removed 7 bases from V and 0 bases from J, with 17 bases in between. Germline lookup yields CDR1 SGHRS and CDR2 YFSETQ. The CDR3 covers 16 residues. CDR3 coding DNA: TGCGCCAGCGACCCGGCTCGAACGAGCTCTGGAAACACCATATATTTT. This translates into CASDPARTSSGNTIYF.

This clone was seen just once. The genes are TRBV28 and TRBJ2-1, with a tentative D call TRBD1 (6 bases). Germline V lookup: CDR1 MDHEN, CDR2 SYDVKM. The CDR3 consists of 17 residues. Deletions cut 5 bases from V and 2 bases from J, with 19 bases between. The chain's CDR3 is CASSKPRTVLTYNEQFF. CDR3 nucleotide sequence: TGTGCCAGCAGTAAACCTCGGACAGTCCTTACCTACAATGAGCAGTTCTTC.

The chain uses TRBV5-6 and TRBJ1-1, with D perhaps matching TRBD1 (5 bases). Trimming removed 2 bases at V and 8 bases at J, with 16 bases between. CDR1 and CDR2 (germline): SGHDT, YYEEEE. This CDR3 spans 14 amino acids. The CDR3 DNA follows: TGTGCCAGCAGCTTAACCGGGACCCTAGGCGAAGCTTTCTTT. Translated: CASSLTGTLGEAFF. The complete variable domain, with remaining parts taken from reference TRBV5-6 and TRBJ1-1, reads DAGVTQSPTHLIKTRGQQVTLRCSPKSGHDTVSWYQQALGQGPQFIFQYYEEEERQRGNFPDRFSGHQFPNYSSELNVNALLLGDSALYLCASSLTGTLGEAFFGQGTRLTVV.

This sequence joins TRBV7-3 and TRBJ2-2; D might be TRBD1 (8 bases). The CDR3 extends over 16 amino acids. The ends were cut back, 3 bases at V and 2 bases at J, with 13 bases in the middle. CDR1 and CDR2 from the germline V gene are SGHTA and FQGTGA. This CDR3 reads CASSFGQGLNTGELFF. The CDR3 nucleotides are TGTGCCAGCAGCTTCGGACAGGGACTAAACACCGGGGAGCTGTTTTTT.

The rearrangement uses TRBV30 and TRBJ2-7; the match to TRBD1 covers 7 bases. Germline CDR1 reads GTSNPN; CDR2 reads SVGIG (reference sequence). This CDR3 has 13 amino acids. Trimming at V came to 0 bases and at J to 5 bases, leaving 4 bases not matched to a gene. The CDR3 is CAWSVPDRNEQYF. As DNA, the CDR3 is TGTGCCTGGAGTGTACCGGACAGGAACGAGCAGTACTTC.

This clone occurred once. This chain links TRBV28 with TRBJ1-3; D not resolved. In germline, CDR1 is MDHEN, CDR2 SYDVKM. V was shortened by 3 bases and J by 6 bases, with 6 bases between the two germline ends. The CDR3 contains 12 residues. The DNA for the CDR3 is TGTGCCAGCAGTTTTTCAGCAAACACCATATATTTT. Translated: CASSFSANTIYF.

This rearrangement joins TRBV9 to TRBJ2-1; 8 bases line up with TRBD1. This CDR3 region has 14 residues. Germline V gives CDR1 SGDLS, CDR2 YYNGEE. The V segment lost 4 bases and the J segment 9 bases; nucleotides outside the gene matches: 9. The CDR3 region is CASSPQGAYGEQFF. The CDR3 nucleotides are TGTGCCAGCAGCCCCCAGGGGGCGTACGGTGAGCAGTTCTTC.

This clone was seen once. The rearrangement links TRBV5-5 to TRBJ2-2; D remains ambiguous. The CDR3 covers 12 residues. Per germline, CDR1 SGHKS and CDR2 YYEKEE (reference sequence). Trimming removed 0 bases at V and 7 bases at J, with 4 bases between. CDR3 loop: CASSLEVGELFF. The CDR3 nucleotides are TGTGCCAGCAGCTTGGAGGTCGGGGAGCTGTTTTTT.

The chain has TRBV5-4 and TRBJ1-6, with a tentative D call TRBD1 (6 bases). The length of the CDR3 is 15 residues. Trimming took 0 bases from V and 7 from J, leaving 11 bases between them. The germline V gene encodes CDR1 SGHNT and CDR2 YYREEE (reference sequence). CDR3 amino acids: CASSLVSRGNSPLHF. The CDR3 nucleotides are TGTGCCAGCAGCTTGGTGTCCAGGGGAAATTCACCCCTCCACTTT.

Only a few counts were recorded for this clone. The CDR3 region is CASSPTGSRNYGYTF. For the CDR3, the DNA is TGTGCCAGCAGCCCTACAGGGTCCAGGAACTATGGCTACACCTTC. The chain has TRBV5-4 and TRBJ1-2, with a tentative D call TRBD1 (6 bases). This CDR3 has 15 residues. Germline assignment: CDR1 SGHNT and CDR2 YYREEE (reference sequence). V lost 4 bases, J lost 2 bases, and 15 bases lay in between.

This chain joins TRBV12-3 or TRBV12-4 and TRBJ1-2; D gene uncertain. V lost 5 bases, J lost 8 bases, and 9 bases lay in between. This CDR3 is built from 11 residues. The CDR3 loop reads CASSLQGGYTF. The CDR3 DNA reads as TGTGCCAGCAGTCTCCAAGGCGGCTACACCTTC.

Note on this clone: Other DNA sequences within the sample encode an identical CDR3. Written as DNA, the CDR3 is TGTGCCAGTAGCAGGGGTAATCAGCCCCAGCATTTT. Encoded protein: CASSRGNQPQHF. The rearrangement joins TRBV19 to TRBJ1-5; D perhaps matches TRBD1 (6 bases). The V and J ends lost 6 bases and 4 bases respectively, with 7 bases between them. Per germline, CDR1 LNHDA and CDR2 SQIVND (reference sequence). This CDR3 spans 12 amino acids. The full variable domain, completed using reference TRBV19 and TRBJ1-5, is DGGITQSPKYLFRKEGQNVTLSCEQNLNHDAMYWYRQDPGQGLRLIYYSQIVNDFQKGDIAEGYSVSREKKESFPLTVTSAQKNPTAFYLCASSRGNQPQHFGDGTRLSIL.

This chain joins TRBV7-3 and TRBJ2-7; 10 bases map to TRBD1. There are 16 residues in the CDR3. Per the germline V gene, CDR1 is SGHTA and CDR2 is FQGTGA. V gave up 4 bases and J gave up 7 bases; unmatched junction bases: 13. The CDR3 is CASSSEGTGVLREQYF. The CDR3, as DNA: TGTGCCAGCAGCTCGGAAGGGACAGGGGTCCTTAGGGAGCAGTACTTC.

The chain has TRBV19 and TRBJ2-7; 7 nucleotides line up with TRBD1. CDR1 is LNHDA, CDR2 SQIVND, per germline (reference sequence). There are 12 residues in the CDR3. The V segment lost 6 bases and the J segment 6 bases; nucleotides outside the gene matches: 5. The CDR3 is CASSQNRGEQYF. CDR3 nucleotides: TGTGCCAGTAGCCAGAACAGGGGCGAGCAGTACTTC.

This sequence joins TRBV3-1 (or the pseudogene TRBV3-2) and TRBJ2-3, with D hard to call. Germline CDR1 reads LGHDT; CDR2 reads YNNKEL (reference sequence). There are 15 residues in the CDR3. V dropped 1 base and J dropped 4 bases, with 12 bases sitting between them. The CDR3 DNA follows: TGTGCCAGCAGCCAAGCGGGCCCAAAGGCAGATACGCAGTATTTT. Translated: CASSQAGPKADTQYF.

The chain uses TRBV5-6 and TRBJ2-5, with TRBD1 as a possible D gene (5 bases). This CDR3 is built from 14 residues. Germline CDR1 and CDR2: SGHDT and YYEEEE. V was shortened by 2 bases and J by 5 bases, with 13 bases between the two germline ends. CDR3 sequence (DNA): TGTGCCAGCAGCTTCCTACAGGTTCGGGAGACCCAGTACTTC. The encoded protein is CASSFLQVRETQYF.

The rearrangement uses TRBV18 and TRBJ1-2; D remains unclear. V was pared by 5 bases and J by 11 bases, with 9 bases between. The CDR3 has 10 residues. CDR1 is KGHSH, CDR2 LQKENI, per germline. The CDR3 protein is CASSSDKYTF. The CDR3 nucleotides read TGTGCCAGCTCAAGCGACAAGTACACCTTC.

The chain has TRBV9 and TRBJ2-2; 10 bases align to TRBD2. The trim removed 6 bases at V and 4 bases at J, leaving 12 bases unmatched. CDR1 SGDLS and CDR2 YYNGEE come from the germline V gene. This CDR3 is built from 17 residues. The CDR3 sequence: CASTAASGSKSTGELFF. For the CDR3, the DNA is TGTGCCAGCACAGCGGCTAGCGGGAGCAAGAGCACCGGGGAGCTGTTTTTT.

The chain has TRBV9 and TRBJ2-1; the D gene is possibly TRBD2 (5 bases). The CDR3 contains 17 residues. With 0 bases removed from V and 6 bases from J, the gap between germline ends came to 19 bases. CDR1 is SGDLS and CDR2 is YYNGEE in the germline V gene. CDR3 sequence (DNA): TGTGCCAGCAGCGTAGCCATATTACCAGCGGAACGCAATGAGCAGTTCTTC. Its translation: CASSVAILPAERNEQFF.

This clone was recorded once. The V gene is TRBV4-1, the J gene TRBJ1-2; D is unresolved. The CDR3 runs to 18 residues. Germline CDR1 and CDR2: MGHRA and YSYEKL. Trimming left V 1 base short and J 2 bases short, with 20 bases between. CDR3 coding DNA: TGCGCCAGCAGCCAAGTGTTTATACAGATGAAGGTCAACTATGGCTACACCTTC. It is translated as CASSQVFIQMKVNYGYTF.

The V call is TRBV11-2, the J call TRBJ1-2, with 8 bases that match TRBD1. There are 14 residues in the CDR3. Germline-derived CDR1 and CDR2 are SGHAT and FQNNGV. V lost 5 bases to trimming and J lost 8 bases; unmatched junction nucleotides: 10. CDR3 amino acids: CASSTLSTGAGYTF. The DNA of the CDR3 is TGTGCCAGCAGCACCCTTTCGACAGGGGCCGGCTACACCTTC.

The gene calls are TRBV7-9 and TRBJ1-5, with TRBD1 matching over 12 bases. Germline V gene sequence: CDR1 SEHNR, CDR2 FQNEAQ (reference sequence). Trimming cost V 8 bases and J 7 bases; bases outside gene matches: 3. This CDR3 comprises 13 residues. CDR3 residues: CASGGTGGQPQHF. The CDR3 region has the DNA TGTGCCAGCGGAGGGACAGGGGGCCAGCCCCAGCATTTT.

This chain links TRBV7-2 with TRBJ1-2; 8 bases match TRBD1. J was trimmed by 4 bases and V by 5 bases; bases with no gene match: 9. The CDR3 runs to 15 residues. CDR1 SGHTA and CDR2 FQGNSA come from the germline V gene. The CDR3 protein is CASSPGQGISYGYTF. The CDR3 DNA is TGTGCCAGCAGCCCCGGACAGGGAATATCCTATGGCTACACCTTC.

This chain connects TRBV10-3 to TRBJ2-1, with 12 bases matching TRBD2. V dropped 11 bases and J dropped 7; count of bases not matched to a gene: 12. CDR1 is ENHRY, CDR2 SYGVKD, per germline. The CDR3 consists of 15 residues. The CDR3 here is CASRGRTSGENEQFF. In DNA, the CDR3 is TGTGCCTCCAGGGGGCGGACTAGCGGGGAAAATGAGCAGTTCTTC.